Following are 9 T cell receptor beta chains from one sample sequenced in a study of T cells in Graves' hyperthyroidism and ophthalmopathy. Amplified TCR beta CDR3 regions came from RNA transcripts. Researchers ran a first-round RT-PCR on the TCR CDR3 using the HTBI primer set. TCRdb redid the calling of the multiplex PCR reads with MiXCR, one entry per CDR3 protein. The sample includes hundreds of thousands of distinct CDR3 sequences, roughly 15% of them seen just once. The sequenced sample consisted of blood. The origin of the receptors is a woman between 18 and 29 years old with Graves' hyperthyroidism.

Concerning this clonotype: A much larger clone is a single base away; this may be a read error. The chain joins TRBV12-3 or TRBV12-4 to TRBJ2-7; 7 nucleotides agree with TRBD1. V trimming: 5 bases; J trimming: 2 bases; junction bases outside the gene matches: 12. CDR3 length: 16 amino acids. The CDR3 loop reads CASSRQGERLAYEQYF. CDR3 sequence (DNA): TGTGCCAGCAGTCGGCAGGGGGAGCGGTTGGCCTACGAGCAGTACTTC.

The CDR3, as DNA: TGTGCCAGCAGTTTAGATCCGCCCCACGAGCAGTACTTC. The encoded protein is CASSLDPPHEQYF. The chain combines TRBV12-3 or TRBV12-4 with TRBJ2-7; D call uncertain. V was shortened by 1 base and J by 5 bases, with 9 bases between the two germline ends. This CDR3 is 13 amino acids long.

This clonotype was detected only a few times. The chain is built from TRBV29-1 and TRBJ2-7, with D perhaps being TRBD1 or TRBD2 (5 bases each). There are 12 residues in the CDR3. Trimming took off 4 bases at V and 6 bases at J, with 13 bases between the two ends. The germline gives CDR1 SQVTM, CDR2 ANQGSEA. The CDR3 spells CSVVGGTREQYF. The DNA of the CDR3 is TGCAGCGTTGTTGGGGGAACGCGCGAGCAGTACTTC.

This clonotype came up once. This chain uses TRBV19 with TRBJ2-1; 8 nucleotides match TRBD2. The junction had 7 bases not matched to a gene; V was cut back by 3 bases and J by 6 bases. The CDR3 has 15 residues. The germline V gene has CDR1 LNHDA and CDR2 SQIVND (reference sequence). The CDR3 DNA sequence: TGTGCCAGTAGTATCGGCGCGGGAGGAGTCAATGAGCAGTTCTTC. Its translation: CASSIGAGGVNEQFF.

This clonotype was counted at least ten times. The chain is built from TRBV11-2 and TRBJ2-5; either TRBD1 or TRBD2 may supply D (5 bases each). This CDR3 is 18 amino acids long. Germline V lookup: CDR1 SGHAT, CDR2 FQNNGV. Between the trimmed V and J ends, which lost 1 base and 5 bases, there was a span of 23 bases. The CDR3 here is CASSLAGFGRVEVETQYF. As DNA, the CDR3 is TGTGCCAGCAGCTTAGCTGGTTTCGGCAGGGTGGAGGTGGAGACCCAGTACTTC.

The V and J genes are TRBV5-1 and TRBJ2-5; 7 nucleotides agree with TRBD1. The CDR3 has 15 amino acids. J gave up 4 bases and V 0 bases, and 6 bases lay outside the gene matches. Germline CDR1 SGHRS, CDR2 YFSETQ. CDR3 in DNA: TGCGCCAGCAGCTTGGCCGGGTACAGGGGAGAGACCCAGTACTTC. Amino acid sequence: CASSLAGYRGETQYF.

Ten or more counts support this clonotype. The chain employs TRBV20-1 and TRBJ2-1; 11 nucleotides align to TRBD2. With V trimmed by 2 bases and J by 3 bases, 9 bases remained unmatched. Germline CDR1 and CDR2: DFQATT and SNEGSKA (reference sequence). The CDR3 runs 17 residues. The CDR3 DNA reads TGCAGTGCTAGATCAGACGAGGGACTAGCGGACTACAATGAGCAGTTCTTC. This codes for CSARSDEGLADYNEQFF.

This clonotype was detected ten times or more. The V call is TRBV20-1, the J call TRBJ1-1; 10 nucleotides line up with TRBD1. V shed 7 bases and J 4 bases; nucleotides not matched to a gene: 6. CDR1 is DFQATT and CDR2 is SNEGSKA in the germline V gene (reference sequence). The CDR3 loop spans 13 amino acids. CDR3 amino acids: CSVRTGGVTEAFF. The CDR3 region has the DNA TGCAGTGTTCGGACAGGGGGGGTCACTGAAGCTTTCTTT.

This clonotype occurred many times. This chain connects TRBV30 to TRBJ2-1; D gene uncertain. CDR3 size: 15 residues. Per the germline V gene, CDR1 is GTSNPN and CDR2 is SVGIG (reference sequence). V gave up 4 bases and J gave up 8 bases, with 21 bases separating them. Here the CDR3 DNA reads TGTGCCTGGACCCCGCGGCCCAAAGCAGGCGATGAGCAGTTCTTC. Translated: CAWTPRPKAGDEQFF.